The T cell receptor beta chain under discussion was sequenced for a study of blood T cells in healthy people across ages. General study points: Per million T cells, the diversity of TCR beta decreased roughly linearly as age advanced.

Germline V gene sequence: CDR1 SQVTM, CDR2 ANQGSEA. The CDR3 totals 12 residues. Trimming took 6 bases from V and 4 from J, leaving 10 bases between them. Note on this clonotype: No antigen is known for it.

Primers used in a second PCR of about 6 to 12 cycles were a sample-barcoded 5' primer and a J-beta primer mix. Researchers report that a template-switch adaptor with 12 random nucleotides tagged each cDNA molecule. Every sample returned 2.5 million or more CDR3-containing paired-end reads. One entry per CDR3 protein results from TCRdb running MiXCR on the 5' RACE reads. This table has over a million distinct CDR3 sequences, 40% to 50% appearing once. Those donating, healthy Caucasian individuals from Russia, were aged roughly 6 to 100. V gene TRBV29-1 combines with J gene TRBJ1-5, with a tentative D call TRBD1 (5 bases). The sequenced sample consisted of blood. The sequence was obtained from a woman under 30 in good health. CDR3 amino acids: CSVLTANQPQHF. The CDR3 nucleotides read TGCAGCGTCCTGACAGCGAATCAGCCCCAGCATTTT.